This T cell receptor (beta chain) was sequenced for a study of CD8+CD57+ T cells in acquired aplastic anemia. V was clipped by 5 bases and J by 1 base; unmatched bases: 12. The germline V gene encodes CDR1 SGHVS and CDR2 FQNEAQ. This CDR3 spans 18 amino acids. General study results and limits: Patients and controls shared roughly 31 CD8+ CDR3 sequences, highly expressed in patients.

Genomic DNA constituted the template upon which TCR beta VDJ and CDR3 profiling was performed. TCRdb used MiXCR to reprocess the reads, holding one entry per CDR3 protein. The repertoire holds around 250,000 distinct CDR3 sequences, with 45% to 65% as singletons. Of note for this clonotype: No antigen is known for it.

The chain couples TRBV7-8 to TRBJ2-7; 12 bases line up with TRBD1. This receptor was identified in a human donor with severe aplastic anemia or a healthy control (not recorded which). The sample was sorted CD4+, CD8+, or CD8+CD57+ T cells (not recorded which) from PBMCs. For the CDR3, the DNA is TGTGCCAGCAGCCCGGGACAGGGGGCGAGTCCGCGGTCCTACGAGCAGTACTTC. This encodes CASSPGQGASPRSYEQYF.